The 9 T cell receptor beta chains given below trace back to one sample, sequenced in a study of cytomegalovirus exposure and HLA in healthy donors. The study ran its PCR with 60 Vbeta and 13 Jbeta primers. This table comes from immunoSEQ multiplex PCR, and its TCRdb copy is limited to in-frame clones, with some not included. Of 200,000 or so clones detected, approximately 81% appear once; the ten largest clones hold 0.25% to 0.3%. Sequencing was carried out using PBMCs. Receptors were obtained from a boy under 18 in good health and CMV-seronegative.

This clone was observed once. The junction shows a germline mismatch at one end, possibly a read error. The chain links TRBV13 to TRBJ2-1, with unresolved D. The germline CDR1 and CDR2 sequences are PRHDT and FYEKMQ (reference sequence). The CDR3 spans 10 residues. In nucleotides, the CDR3 is TGTGCCAGCACCCCGTCCGAGCGGTTCTTC. This encodes CASTPSERFF.

V is TRBV28 and J is TRBJ2-7, with D unresolved. Trimming shortened V by 6 bases and J by 2 bases, and 17 bases separated the two germline ends. The CDR3 sequence is 15 residues long. Germline lookup yields CDR1 MDHEN and CDR2 SYDVKM. CDR3 in DNA: TGTGCCAGCAGACGGGTCACTCTACCTACCTACGAGCAGTACTTC. It encodes CASRRVTLPTYEQYF.

V usage is TRBV29-1 and J usage is TRBJ1-2, with D uncertain. This CDR3 spans 13 amino acids. Deletions cut 3 bases from V and 3 bases from J, with 11 bases between. CDR1 SQVTM and CDR2 ANQGSEA come from the germline V gene. The CDR3 bases are TGCAGCGTTGATATTAGAGCGGACTATGGCTACACCTTC. This translates into CSVDIRADYGYTF.

The chain is built from TRBV27 and TRBJ1-3, with D unresolved. V lost 3 bases, J lost 0 bases, and 9 bases lay in between. Germline values: CDR1 MNHEY, CDR2 SMNVEV (reference sequence). The CDR3 totals 15 residues. DNA for the CDR3: TGTGCCAGCAGTTTTTGGGCAGACTCTGGAAACACCATATATTTT. Residues: CASSFWADSGNTIYF.

The chain recombines TRBV27 with TRBJ2-7; 9 nucleotides align to TRBD2. The CDR3 loop spans 14 amino acids. Germline CDR1 and CDR2: MNHEY and SMNVEV (reference sequence). The V and J ends lost 2 bases and 2 bases, in that order; junction bases with no gene match: 1. The CDR3 sequence: CASSLAGGPYEQYF. The CDR3 DNA sequence: TGTGCCAGCAGTTTAGCGGGAGGGCCCTACGAGCAGTACTTC.

The rearrangement joins TRBV30 to TRBJ1-1; a weak D match, TRBD1 (5 bases). Between the trimmed V and J ends, which lost 1 base and 5 bases, there was a span of 8 bases. This CDR3 is 12 amino acids long. CDR1 GTSNPN and CDR2 SVGIG come from the germline V gene (reference sequence). CDR3 sequence reads: CAWSGGGTEAFF. The CDR3 region has the DNA TGTGCCTGGAGTGGGGGGGGTACTGAAGCTTTCTTT.

This clone was detected only once. The chain employs TRBV30 and TRBJ2-5; tentatively, D is TRBD1 (5 bases). The germline V gene encodes CDR1 GTSNPN and CDR2 SVGIG (reference sequence). This CDR3 has 14 amino acids. V was clipped by 4 bases and J by 4 bases, with 16 bases between them. In DNA form, the CDR3 reads TGTGCCTGGACCCACAGGCAGGTCGGAGAGACCCAGTACTTC. It specifies CAWTHRQVGETQYF.

The rearrangement uses TRBV5-6 and TRBJ2-7; tentative D call: TRBD2 (6 bases). The germline CDR1 and CDR2 sequences are SGHDT and YYEEEE. The V end was cut by 4 bases, the J end by 4 bases, with 21 bases between. CDR3 length: 16 residues. The CDR3 is CASSTRRELGRYEQYF. CDR3 in DNA: TGTGCCAGCAGCACTCGCAGGGAATTAGGGAGGTACGAGCAGTACTTC.

This chain's CDR3 is CASRLADTQYF. CDR3 sequence (DNA): TGCGCCAGCAGGCTAGCAGATACGCAGTATTTT. This chain connects TRBV5-1 to TRBJ2-3; D unclear. V was trimmed by 5 bases and J by 4 bases, leaving 5 bases between them. Germline CDR1 is SGHRS and CDR2 is YFSETQ. The CDR3 loop spans 11 amino acids.